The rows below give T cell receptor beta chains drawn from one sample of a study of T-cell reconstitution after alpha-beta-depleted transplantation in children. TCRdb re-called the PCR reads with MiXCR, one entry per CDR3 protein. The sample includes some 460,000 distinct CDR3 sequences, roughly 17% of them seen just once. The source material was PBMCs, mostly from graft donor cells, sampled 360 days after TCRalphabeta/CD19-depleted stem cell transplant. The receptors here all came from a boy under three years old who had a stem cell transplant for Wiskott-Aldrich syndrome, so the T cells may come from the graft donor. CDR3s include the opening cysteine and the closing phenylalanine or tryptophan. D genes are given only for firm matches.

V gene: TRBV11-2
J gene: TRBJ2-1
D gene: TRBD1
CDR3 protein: CASSPLFSQTEDRGLYNEQFF

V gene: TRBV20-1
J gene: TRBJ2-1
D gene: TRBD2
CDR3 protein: CSARVQRGLYNEQFF

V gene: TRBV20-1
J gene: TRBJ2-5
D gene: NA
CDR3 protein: CSAAGGSGAQETQYF

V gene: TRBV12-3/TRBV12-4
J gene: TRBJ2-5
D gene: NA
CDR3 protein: CASSQDSRASDQYF

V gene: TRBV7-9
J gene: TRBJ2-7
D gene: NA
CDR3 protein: CASSRDVTYEQYF

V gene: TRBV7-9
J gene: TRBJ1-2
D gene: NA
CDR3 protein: CASSRRWGRANYGYTF

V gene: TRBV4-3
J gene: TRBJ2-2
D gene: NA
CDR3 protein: CASSQGRWEVTGELFF

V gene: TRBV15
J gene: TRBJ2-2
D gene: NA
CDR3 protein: CATSRHPEASHTGELFF

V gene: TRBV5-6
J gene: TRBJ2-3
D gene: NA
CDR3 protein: CASSLMPTTTDTQYF

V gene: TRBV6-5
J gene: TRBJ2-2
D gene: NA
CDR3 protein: CASSYPRQAPTGELFF

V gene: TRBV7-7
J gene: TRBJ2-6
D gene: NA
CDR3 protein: CASSESGANVLTF

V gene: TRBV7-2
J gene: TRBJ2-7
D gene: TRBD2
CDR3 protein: CASSLAPLAGGFYEQYF

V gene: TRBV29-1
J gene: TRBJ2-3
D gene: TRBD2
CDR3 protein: CSVEAGGTDTQYF

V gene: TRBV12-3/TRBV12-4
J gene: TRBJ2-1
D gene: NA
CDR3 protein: CASSFKSYNEQFF

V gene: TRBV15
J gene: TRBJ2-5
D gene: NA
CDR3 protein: CATSRTAQKTQYF

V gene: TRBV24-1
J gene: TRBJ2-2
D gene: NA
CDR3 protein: CATSDEVPAGELFF

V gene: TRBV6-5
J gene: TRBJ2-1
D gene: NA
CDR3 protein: CASSYSGETYNEQFF

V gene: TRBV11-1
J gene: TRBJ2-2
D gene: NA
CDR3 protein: CASSLAQWSRENTGELFF

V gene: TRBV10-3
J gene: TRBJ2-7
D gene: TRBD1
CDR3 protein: CAISAEGRGPEQYF

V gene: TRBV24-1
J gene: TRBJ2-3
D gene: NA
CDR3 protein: CATSDGVGDTQYF

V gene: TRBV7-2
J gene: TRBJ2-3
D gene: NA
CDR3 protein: CASSYPKLYTDTQYF

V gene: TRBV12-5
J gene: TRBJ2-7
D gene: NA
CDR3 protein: CASGLSGGPYEQYF

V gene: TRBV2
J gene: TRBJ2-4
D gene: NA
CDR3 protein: CASSEKILIVAKNIQYF

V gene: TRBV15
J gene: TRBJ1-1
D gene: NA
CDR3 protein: CATSRDARWAFF

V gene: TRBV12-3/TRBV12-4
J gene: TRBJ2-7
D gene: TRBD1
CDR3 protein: CASSSGDRFFGGYEQYF

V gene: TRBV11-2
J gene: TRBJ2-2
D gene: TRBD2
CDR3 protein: CASSLLPSGTWGLSGELFF

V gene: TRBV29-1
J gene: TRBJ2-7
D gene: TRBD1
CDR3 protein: CSVGQGIYEQYF

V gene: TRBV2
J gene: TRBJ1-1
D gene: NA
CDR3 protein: CASSERLMGESEAFF

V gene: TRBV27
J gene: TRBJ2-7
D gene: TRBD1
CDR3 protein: CASSEGAALSYEQYF

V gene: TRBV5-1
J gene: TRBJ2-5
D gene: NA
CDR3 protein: CASSAPGRPETQYF

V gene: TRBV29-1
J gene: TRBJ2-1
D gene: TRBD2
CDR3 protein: CSALGTSGSRVGEQFF

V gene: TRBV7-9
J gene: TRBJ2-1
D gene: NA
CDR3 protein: CASRRPGYNEQFF

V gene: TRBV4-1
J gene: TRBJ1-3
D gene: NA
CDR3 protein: CASSQPLPTVFGNTIYF

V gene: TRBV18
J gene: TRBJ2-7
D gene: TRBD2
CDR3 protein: CASSLTPGLGDPYEQYF

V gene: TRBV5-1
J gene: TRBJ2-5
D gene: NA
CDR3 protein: CTSSFGALLETQYF

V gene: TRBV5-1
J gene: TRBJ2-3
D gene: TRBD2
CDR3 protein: CASSFIAGRTDTQYF

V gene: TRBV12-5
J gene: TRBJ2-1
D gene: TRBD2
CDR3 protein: CASGLDARQRGGGEQFF

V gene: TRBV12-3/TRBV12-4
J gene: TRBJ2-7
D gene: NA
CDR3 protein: CASSPLSPGLNYEQYF

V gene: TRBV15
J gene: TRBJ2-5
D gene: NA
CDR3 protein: CATSSPRPPTQYF